The sequence of this T cell receptor (beta chain) was determined in a study of shared clonotypes between healthy human individuals (dated by TCRdb to the early 2020s). Turning to the overall study: The cohort included a few men and a couple of women between 18 and 49 years of age. Libraries were prepared and TCR repertoires were sequenced by different laboratories using diverse techniques, in order to increase sequencing depth and limit assay-specific biases. To estimate repertoire size and how much clonotypes are shared between individuals, the study performed deep sequencing of blood TCR repertoires from about 5 healthy adults. Leukapheresis yielded between about 0.8 and 9.5 billion PBMCs per donor. Per donor, three plates each were used for CD4 naive and CD4 memory, two for CD8 naive, and one for CD8 memory. Results the study describes overall, beyond this receptor: Compared with non-shared clonotypes, clonotypes shared by all four sorted-subset donors had higher generation probabilities. Across four donors, approximately 4.6% of naive CD4, around 3.5% of naive CD8, 2.3% of memory CD4, and around 0.4% of memory CD8 clonotypes were shared. Because the study included only a small number of donors, the genetic and exposure-history diversity represented was limited. Estimated clonotype richness was generally larger for naive than for memory subsets. Sampling was restricted to blood, and TCR repertoires in tissue are likely to differ from TCR repertoires in blood. Rarefaction of sorted-subset datasets indicated incomplete sequencing despite the large sequencing depth. Pairwise subsampling indicated that sequencing depth was expected to affect the degree of clonotype sharing among donors.

The donors were healthy, HIV-negative adults with no recently reported acute infections or vaccinations. All donors were Caucasian adults living in Nashville, Tennessee, USA. Magnetic negative selection was used to enrich CD4+ T cells, after which naive cells were positively selected on CD45RA and the negative fraction became the memory subset. Blood was collected by leukapheresis, and PBMCs were isolated by Ficoll-Histopaque density gradient centrifugation and then cryopreserved in liquid nitrogen vapor phase. Analytical flow cytometry was used to check the purity and quantity of every magnetically sorted T cell population. Each sorted fraction had its genomic DNA isolated and then quantified by UV absorbance on a Nanodrop 2000c. Using the deep immunoSEQ assay, multiplex PCR amplified TCR CDR3 regions from genomic DNA. Extracted genomic DNA from each cell subset was distributed evenly across all wells of several immunoSEQ 96-well plates, and each plate was treated as a replicate. For sorted subsets, around 200 ng genomic DNA, equal to some 30,000 T cell genomes, was loaded into each replicate PCR. The purified libraries were quantified using a Qubit 3.0 fluorometer, sized with a Bioanalyzer 2100, and then quantified again using the KAPA Library Quantification kit. Every immunoSEQ 96-well plate was sequenced on a dedicated single-read 150-cycle Illumina NextSeq 550 flow cell. On the study's bioinformatics: The immunoSEQ output contained only junctional sequences without quality scores, so filtering could not match that applied to full-length reads. Sequences were annotated with PyIR, a Python wrapper for IgBLAST v1.9, and V/J genes and CDR3 were assigned using IMGT germline references. Reads with weak V/J assignments (E-value above 1e-6), missing CDR3, stop codons, out-of-frame junctions, or ambiguous translated residues were removed. V3J clonotypes were defined as sequences sharing an identical inferred V gene, J gene, and CDR3 amino acid sequence. Percentage overlap between repertoires was computed as shared unique clonotypes divided by the size of the smaller repertoire. Three approaches were used to assess repertoire richness: RTK rarefaction, the Chao1 estimator, and Recon v2.1 estimates of unobserved clonotypes. Generation probabilities were computed with OLGA for all TCRbeta clonotypes obtained by the gDNA method from several donors. TCRdb re-hosts the immuneACCESS table, in-frame sequences only. Its copies lack some clones; in the studies checked, an unresolved V gene accounts for under half of them, and the cause for the rest is not known. From that table come the V and J calls and clone size; the DNA was used to work out D and trimming. This sample comprises 740,000 or so clones, less than 80% of them detected only once. Jointly, the top ten make up 1.5% to 2% of the sample.

The CDR3 covers 15 residues, taking in both the cysteine and the phenylalanine. Only the CDR3 DNA stays, 45 bases, in frame from base 1. Based on the germline V gene, the CDR1 and CDR2 sequences are MDHEN and SYDVKM. Cut back by 2 bases and 2 bases, the V and J ends lie 10 bases apart. As concerns this clone: This clone's antigen is unknown. The sample holds no much larger clone one base away, and base qualities are not on file.

This TCR came from a young woman in good health. The receptor chain draws on TRBV28 and TRBJ1-5; the D region possibly corresponds to TRBD1 (6 bases align). Material: memory CD4+ T cells sorted from blood. The cell subset or site label, read with the paper, signifies: CD45RA-negative fraction. CDR3 region: CASSLGGEGNQPQHF. The DNA sequence reads TGTGCCAGCAGTTTAGGGGGCGAGGGCAATCAGCCCCAGCATTTT.